This TCR beta chain derives from a study of blood T cell repertoires in COVID-19. The CDR3 extends over 11 amino acids. With 9 bases removed from V and 3 bases from J, the gap between germline ends came to 8 bases. CDR1 is SNHLY and CDR2 is FYNNEI in the germline V gene. Here immunoSEQ multiplex PCR was the method, and the copy in TCRdb shows in-frame clones only, minus some. The data show over 70,000 clones, about four fifths seen once. What was sequenced was peripheral blood. This TCR was sampled from a man aged 65 to 79 who had recovered from COVID-19. The V gene is TRBV2, the J gene TRBJ1-1; D unclear. CDR3 amino acids: CASLEDTEAFF. The CDR3 region has the DNA TGTGCCAGTCTAGAGGACACTGAAGCTTTCTTT. The variable domain in full, completed from reference TRBV2 and TRBJ1-1, reads EPEVTQTPSHQVTQMGQEVILRCVPISNHLYFYWYRQILGQKVEFLVSFYNNEISEKSEIFDDQFSVERPDGSNFTLKIRSTKLEDSAMYFCASLEDTEAFFGQGTRLTVV.